This T cell receptor (beta chain) was sequenced in a study of T cell responses to AZD1222 COVID-19 vaccine (dated by TCRdb to the early 2020s). General notes on the study: TCR sequencing was performed for roughly 250 trial participants, of whom 207 were given two doses of AZD1222 and around 25 were given two doses of MenACWY control vaccine. Trial participants were enrolled into age subgroups of 18-55, 56-69 and 70-plus years, which contained about 150, 28 and 57 TCR-sequenced participants, respectively.

Overall study outcomes, separate from this receptor: In the small 56-69-year group, the increase in depth fell short of significance, most likely because of low power. CD4 TCRs associated with the vaccine covered the entire spike protein, and the dominant responses were in regions 160-218 and 743-854. Participants were mostly white British, with more females than males. The authors suggested clonal diversity may have been underestimated. Reportedly, almost half of the unique spike-specific TCRs recognized epitopes lying outside the regions that are mutated in the B.1.351 and B.1.1.7 variants. A significant rise in spike-specific TCR breadth and depth was observed after two AZD1222 doses relative to day 0 and relative to MenACWY recipients. Conclusions about previously exposed vaccinees are limited, since just five or six AZD1222 recipients were seropositive for SARS-CoV-2 at baseline. No day 14 peak-response samples were available, so repertoires were characterized only after the peak T cell response.

Read against the paper, the sample's time point label means: about 28 days (+/-7) after the second vaccine dose. The treatment or condition label corresponds to: meningococcal conjugate vaccine given as trial control. Vaccinee samples came from UK trials COV001 and COV002, including a single-blind randomized controlled phase 2/3 trial of AZD1222 (ChAdOx1 nCoV-19) in healthy adults. For TCRbeta chain sequencing, PBMC samples from trial participants were taken at day 0 and at day 28 after the second dose. V lost 0 bases and J lost 2 bases; the stretch between them is 8 bases long. From the cysteine up to the phenylalanine, the CDR3 has a length of 14 residues. Only the CDR3 region is kept as DNA, spanning 42 bases read in frame from base 1. CDR1 is given as KGHSH and CDR2 as LQKENI, both from the germline V gene. To note about this clone: There is no known antigen for this receptor. Within one base of it there is no much larger clone, and no base qualities were kept.

The CDR3 regions of human TCRbeta chains were analyzed by immunosequencing. The source study handled its data this way. Repertoire TCRs were checked for matches against a reference library of SARS-CoV-2-specific TCRs that had been generated using the MIRA antigen-specificity platform. Breadth was defined as the fraction of unique TCRs that were SARS-CoV-2-associated, and depth was defined as the fraction of total T cells that were SARS-CoV-2-associated. Using the MIRA data, each spike-specific TCR was assigned both to the spike region to which the TCR was reactive and to a CD4 or CD8 class. Log10-transformed breadth and depth values were compared by one-way ANOVA with Sidak's multiple comparisons tests. This immuneACCESS table, as held by TCRdb, lists in-frame sequences with V and J called but not all clones. Of the missing ones, under half trace to an unresolved V gene in checked studies; the others have no known cause. For V, J and clone size, that table is used; D and trimming come from the DNA. Here the sample has some 180,000 clones; 85% to 95% occur a single time. Under 1.1% of the sample goes to the ten largest clones.

The TCR comes from an adult who received the MenACWY meningococcal vaccine as a control. The rearranged segments are TRBV18 and TRBJ2-7; a tentative D call is TRBD1 (5 bases match). The specimen comprised peripheral blood, sampled 28 days after the second dose of the MenACWY control vaccine. The sequence in DNA is TGTGCCAGCTCACCACCGACAGTCCCCTACGAGCAGTACTTC. It translates as CASSPPTVPYEQYF.